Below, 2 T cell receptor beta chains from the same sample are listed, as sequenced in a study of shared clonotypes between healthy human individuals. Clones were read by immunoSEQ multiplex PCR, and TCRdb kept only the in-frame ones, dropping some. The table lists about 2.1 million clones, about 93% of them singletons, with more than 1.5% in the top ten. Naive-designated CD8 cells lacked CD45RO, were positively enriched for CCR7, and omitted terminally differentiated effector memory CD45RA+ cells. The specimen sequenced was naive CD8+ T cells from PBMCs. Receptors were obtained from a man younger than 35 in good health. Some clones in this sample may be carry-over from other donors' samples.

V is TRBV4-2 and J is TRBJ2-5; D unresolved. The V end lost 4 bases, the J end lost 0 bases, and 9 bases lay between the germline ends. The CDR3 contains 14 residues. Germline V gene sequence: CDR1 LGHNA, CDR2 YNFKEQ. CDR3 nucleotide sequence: TGTGCCAGCAGCCGACGGGTATACCAAGAGACCCAGTACTTC. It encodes CASSRRVYQETQYF.

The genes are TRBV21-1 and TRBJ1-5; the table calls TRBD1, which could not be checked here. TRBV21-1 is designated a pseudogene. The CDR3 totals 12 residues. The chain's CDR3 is CASSKPTDLSHF. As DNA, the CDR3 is TGTGCCAGCAGCAAACCAACAGATTTATCCCATTTT.